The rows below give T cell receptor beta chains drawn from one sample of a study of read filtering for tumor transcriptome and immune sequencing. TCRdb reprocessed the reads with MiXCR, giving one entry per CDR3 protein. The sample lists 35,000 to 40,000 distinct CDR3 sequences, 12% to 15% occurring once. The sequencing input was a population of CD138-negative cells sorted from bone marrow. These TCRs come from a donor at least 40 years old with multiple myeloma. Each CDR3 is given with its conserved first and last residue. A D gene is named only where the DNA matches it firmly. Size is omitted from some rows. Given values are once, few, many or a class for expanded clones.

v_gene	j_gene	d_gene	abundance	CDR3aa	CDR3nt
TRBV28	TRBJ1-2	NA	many	CASSSRPANYGYTF	TGTGCCAGCAGTTCCCGTCCTGCTAACTATGGCTACACCTTC
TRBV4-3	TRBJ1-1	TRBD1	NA	CASSQPGQENTEAFF	TGCGCCAGCAGCCAACCGGGACAGGAGAACACTGAAGCTTTCTTT
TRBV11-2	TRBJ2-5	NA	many	CASSGGMTQYF	TGTGCCAGCAGCGGGGGGATGACCCAGTACTTC
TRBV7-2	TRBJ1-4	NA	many	CASSSHIGEKLFF	TGTGCCAGCAGCTCCCACATTGGCGAAAAACTGTTTTTT
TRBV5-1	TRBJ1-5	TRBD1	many	CASIRQGGKAQHF	TGCGCCAGCATTAGACAGGGTGGGAAGGCCCAGCATTTT
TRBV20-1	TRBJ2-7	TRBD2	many	CSARDGLAGEEQYF	TGCAGTGCTAGAGATGGGCTAGCGGGCGAGGAGCAGTACTTC
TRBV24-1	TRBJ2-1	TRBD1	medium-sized	CATSGGQGRNEQFF	TGTGCCACCAGTGGGGGACAGGGTCGCAATGAGCAGTTCTTC
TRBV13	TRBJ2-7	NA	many	CASSLLGTAGGEQYF	TGTGCCAGCAGCTTACTCGGGACCGCTGGAGGCGAGCAGTACTTC
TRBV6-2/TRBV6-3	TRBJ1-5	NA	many	CAIAEGGSNQPQHF	TGTGCCATTGCCGAGGGGGGAAGCAATCAGCCCCAGCATTTT
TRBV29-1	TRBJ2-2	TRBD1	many	CSALRTGGKTGELFF	TGCAGCGCTTTGCGAACAGGGGGCAAAACCGGGGAGCTGTTTTTT
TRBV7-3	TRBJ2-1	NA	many	CASSLIRTAEQFF	TGTGCCAGCAGCTTAATCAGGACAGCTGAGCAGTTCTTC
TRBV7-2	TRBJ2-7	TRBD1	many	CASSPPGQREQYF	TGTGCCAGCAGTCCGCCGGGACAGCGGGAGCAGTACTTC
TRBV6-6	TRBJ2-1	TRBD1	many	CASSPDRVSAEQFF	TGTGCCAGCAGTCCAGACAGGGTTTCGGCAGAGCAGTTCTTC
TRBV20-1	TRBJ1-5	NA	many	CSAFGPTVSNQPQHF	TGCAGTGCTTTTGGTCCGACGGTTAGCAATCAGCCCCAGCATTTT
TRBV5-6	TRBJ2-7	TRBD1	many	CASSDRDRGPSYEQYF	TGTGCCAGCAGCGACCGGGACAGGGGGCCCTCCTACGAGCAGTACTTC
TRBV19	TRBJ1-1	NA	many	CASTKMNTEAFF	TGTGCCAGTACGAAGATGAACACTGAAGCTTTCTTT
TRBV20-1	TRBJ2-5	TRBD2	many	CSASPRLARETQYF	TGCAGTGCTAGCCCCAGACTAGCGAGGGAGACCCAGTACTTC
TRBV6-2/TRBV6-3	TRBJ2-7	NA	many	CASSRGQFYEQYF	TGTGCCAGCAGCAGAGGACAGTTCTACGAGCAGTACTTC
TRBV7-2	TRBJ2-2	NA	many	CASSFGNTGELFF	TGTGCCAGCAGCTTCGGAAACACCGGGGAGCTGTTTTTT
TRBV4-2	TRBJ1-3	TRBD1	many	CASSLNRDRGGSGNTIYF	TGTGCCAGCAGCCTAAACCGGGACAGAGGGGGCTCTGGAAACACCATATATTTT
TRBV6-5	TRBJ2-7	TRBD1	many	CASSWGQQNNEQYF	TGTGCCAGCAGCTGGGGACAGCAAAACAACGAGCAGTACTTC
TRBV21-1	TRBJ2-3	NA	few	CASSNLNVYF	TGTGCCAGCAGCAACCTTAATGTGTATTTT
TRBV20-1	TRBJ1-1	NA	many	CSATLPGDWDTEAFF	TGCAGTGCTACCTTGCCCGGGGATTGGGACACTGAAGCTTTCTTT
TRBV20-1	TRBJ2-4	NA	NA	CSAQGGLAKNIQYF	TGCAGCGCCCAGGGCGGCCTAGCCAAAAACATTCAGTACTTC
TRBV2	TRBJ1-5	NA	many	CASSESGARSVLGNQPQHF	TGTGCCAGCAGTGAAAGCGGGGCCAGGTCCGTTCTGGGCAATCAGCCCCAGCATTTT